This note documents a single T cell receptor (beta chain) sequence. Its antigen is unknown. These data originate in a study of blood T cells in healthy people across ages. Broader study findings: TCR beta diversity tracked closely with naive T cell percentage.

The CDR3 sequence is 13 residues long. V lost 5 bases, J lost 4 bases, and 14 bases lay in between. Germline CDR1 is DFQATT and CDR2 is SNEGSKA (reference sequence). Using a J-beta primer mix together with a sample-barcoded 5' primer, a second PCR was run for about 6 to 12 cycles. Per-sample output comprised a minimum of 2.5 million paired-end reads containing CDR3. TCRdb analysed the 5' RACE reads with MiXCR anew, one entry per CDR3 protein. Of almost 800,000 distinct CDR3 sequences listed, roughly 64% are singletons. The chain has TRBV20-1 and TRBJ1-1, with D possibly matching TRBD1 (6 bases). The sequencing input was blood. This sequence was found in a man younger than 45 in good health. The CDR3: CSAYRAGVTEAFF. The DNA for the CDR3 is TGCAGTGCTTACAGGGCAGGGGTCACTGAAGCTTTCTTT.